What follows are 21 T cell receptor beta chains derived from one specimen sequenced in a study of blood T cell repertoires in COVID-19. Assay: immunoSEQ multiplex PCR; the TCRdb copy retains only in-frame clones and omits some. The sample includes roughly 410,000 clones, 89% of them seen just once. The sample comprised peripheral blood. Source of these receptors: a man aged 40-55 years with acute or convalescent COVID-19.

V and J are TRBV6-6 and TRBJ1-3; the match to TRBD1 covers 7 bases. V was pared by 6 bases and J by 4 bases, with 6 bases of the junction left unmatched. Germline V gene data show CDR1 as MNHNY and CDR2 as SVGAGI (reference sequence). The CDR3 contains 14 residues. CDR3 amino acids: CASSLTGAGNTIYF. The CDR3 DNA reads as TGTGCCAGCAGCCTTACAGGGGCGGGAAACACCATATATTTT.

This rearrangement joins TRBV30 to TRBJ2-7; TRBD2 agrees at 10 bases. Germline CDR1 GTSNPN, CDR2 SVGIG (reference sequence). CDR3 length equals 16 residues. Losses at the gene ends were 4 bases for V and 3 bases for J; bases not matched to a gene: 12. The CDR3 DNA reads TGTGCCTGGAAACGACCCGGCCTAGCGGGAGACTACGAGCAGTACTTC. Translated, it gives CAWKRPGLAGDYEQYF.

The chain is built from TRBV5-1 and TRBJ1-2, with 11 bases identical to TRBD1. With V trimmed by 4 bases and J by 4 bases, 9 bases remained unmatched. The germline gives CDR1 SGHRS, CDR2 YFSETQ. The CDR3 sequence is 16 residues long. CDR3 sequence reads: CASSLGQGAGGYGYTF. CDR3 coding DNA: TGCGCCAGCAGCCTAGGACAGGGGGCAGGGGGCTATGGCTACACCTTC.

The genes are TRBV18 and TRBJ1-6; 7 bases match TRBD1. This CDR3 spans 17 amino acids. V shed 5 bases and J 7 bases; nucleotides not matched to a gene: 14. Per the germline V gene, CDR1 is KGHSH and CDR2 is LQKENI. This chain's CDR3 is CASSNSWTGLTNSPLHF. CDR3 DNA sequence: TGTGCCAGCTCAAACTCTTGGACAGGTCTAACCAATTCACCCCTCCACTTT.

CDR3 region: CATSRGGQPPYGYTF. The CDR3 bases are TGTGCCACCTCCCGCGGCGGACAGCCGCCCTATGGCTACACCTTC. V is TRBV15 and J is TRBJ1-2, with D possibly being TRBD1 (6 bases). Germline lookup yields CDR1 LNHNV and CDR2 YYDKDF (reference sequence). The CDR3 is 15 amino acids. Between the trimmed V and J ends, which lost 8 bases and 4 bases, there was a span of 20 bases. Supplemented by reference TRBV15 and TRBJ1-2, the full variable domain reads DAMVIQNPRYQVTQFGKPVTLSCSQTLNHNVMYWYQQKSSQAPKLLFHYYDKDFNNEADTPDNFQSRRPNTSFCFLDIRSPGLGDTAMYLCATSRGGQPPYGYTFGSGTRLTVV.

The genes are TRBV9 and TRBJ2-3; perhaps TRBD2 as D (5 bases). CDR1 is SGDLS, CDR2 YYNGEE, per germline. The V and J ends lost 6 bases and 2 bases respectively, with 19 bases between them. The CDR3 contains 16 residues. CDR3 amino acids: CASTPRGNLATDTQYF. DNA of the CDR3: TGTGCCAGCACCCCCCGGGGAAACCTAGCCACAGATACGCAGTATTTT.

The chain links TRBV29-1 to TRBJ2-5; 10 bases fit TRBD2. Germline CDR1 and CDR2: SQVTM and ANQGSEA. CDR3 size: 15 residues. The junction had 8 bases not matched to a gene; V was cut back by 6 bases and J by 1 base. CDR3 amino acids: CSVGQIAGGQETQYF. The CDR3 DNA reads as TGCAGCGTCGGGCAAATAGCGGGGGGCCAAGAGACCCAGTACTTC.

The J gene is TRBJ2-1, the V gene TRBV10-2; 8 bases match TRBD1. CDR3 length equals 15 residues. The V and J ends lost 6 bases and 8 bases, in that order; junction bases with no gene match: 12. In germline, CDR1 is WSHSY, CDR2 SAAADI. CDR3 amino acids: CASRTTGQGEDEQFF. CDR3 DNA: TGCGCCAGCAGAACCACAGGACAGGGCGAGGATGAGCAGTTCTTC.

This chain links TRBV27 with TRBJ2-7; the match to TRBD2 covers 12 bases. The V and J ends lost 5 bases and 2 bases, in that order; junction bases with no gene match: 4. Per germline, CDR1 MNHEY and CDR2 SMNVEV (reference sequence). The CDR3 covers 15 residues. This CDR3 is CASSPGLAGAYEQYF. The CDR3 DNA reads as TGTGCCAGCAGTCCGGGACTAGCGGGTGCCTACGAGCAGTACTTC.

This clone was seen once. The chain combines TRBV6-5 with TRBJ2-3, with a possible D match to TRBD1 (6 bases). Germline V gene lookup returns CDR1 MNHEY and CDR2 SVGAGI. The CDR3 runs to 15 residues. V gave up 9 bases and J gave up 3 bases, with 19 bases separating them. The DNA of the CDR3 is TGTGCCAGTCCTCCCTACAGGGTATGGACAGATACGCAGTATTTT. Encoded protein: CASPPYRVWTDTQYF.

CDR3 sequence: CAISESGSGTDNEQFF. For the CDR3, the DNA is TGTGCCATCAGTGAGTCGGGTAGCGGGACCGACAATGAGCAGTTCTTC. The chain employs TRBV10-3 and TRBJ2-1, with 8 bases lining up with TRBD2. Germline-derived CDR1 and CDR2 are ENHRY and SYGVKD. The CDR3 covers 16 residues. Germline trimming cut 0 bases from V and 5 bases from J; bases unmatched to any gene: 6.

V is TRBV27 and J is TRBJ2-1; 7 positions agree with TRBD2. The CDR3 extends over 14 amino acids. Losses at the gene ends were 2 bases for V and 4 bases for J; bases not matched to a gene: 2. CDR1 and CDR2 from the germline V gene are MNHEY and SMNVEV (reference sequence). The CDR3 spells CASSLRGDYNEQFF. In DNA form, the CDR3 reads TGTGCCAGCAGTTTACGGGGGGATTACAATGAGCAGTTCTTC.

J is TRBJ1-1 and V is TRBV28; 12 positions agree with TRBD1. Germline CDR1 reads MDHEN; CDR2 reads SYDVKM. With V trimmed by 3 bases and J by 6 bases, 5 bases remained unmatched. The CDR3 spans 15 residues. CDR3 in DNA: TGTGCCAGCAGTTTTGGGGACAGGGGGCACCCTGAAGCTTTCTTT. It yields the protein CASSFGDRGHPEAFF. Supplemented by reference TRBV28 and TRBJ1-1, the full variable domain reads DVKVTQSSRYLVKRTGEKVFLECVQDMDHENMFWYRQDPGLGLRLIYFSYDVKMKEKGDIPEGYSVSREKKERFSLILESASTNQTSMYLCASSFGDRGHPEAFFGQGTRLTVV.

This rearrangement joins TRBV30 to TRBJ1-2, with 7 bases matching TRBD1. V was clipped by 3 bases and J by 0 bases; unmatched bases: 4. The CDR3 covers 14 residues. Germline-derived CDR1 and CDR2 are GTSNPN and SVGIG (reference sequence). In DNA form, the CDR3 reads TGTGCCTGGAGACCGGGACAGTCTAACTATGGCTACACCTTC. It encodes CAWRPGQSNYGYTF.

The gene calls are TRBV11-2 and TRBJ2-3; 11 nucleotides match TRBD2. CDR3 length equals 17 residues. V trimming: 3 bases; J trimming: 3 bases; junction bases outside the gene matches: 8. Germline V gives CDR1 SGHAT, CDR2 FQNNGV. For the CDR3, the DNA is TGTGCCAGCAGCTTGCGCCCGACTAGCGGGACGACAGATACGCAGTATTTT. It encodes CASSLRPTSGTTDTQYF. Full variable domain (remainder filled in from reference TRBV11-2 and TRBJ2-3): EAGVAQSPRYKIIEKRQSVAFWCNPISGHATLYWYQQILGQGPKLLIQFQNNGVVDDSQLPKDRFSAERLKGVDSTLKIQPAKLEDSAVYLCASSLRPTSGTTDTQYFGPGTRLTVL.

The chain employs TRBV7-4 and TRBJ2-7, with D perhaps matching TRBD1 (6 bases). V was clipped by 2 bases and J by 2 bases, with 19 bases between them. Germline V gives CDR1 SGHVT, CDR2 SQSDAQ. This CDR3 is 17 amino acids long. The CDR3 region has the DNA TGTGCCAGCAGCTTACCTGCCGGACAGCGCCAAACCTACGAGCAGTACTTC. It yields the protein CASSLPAGQRQTYEQYF.

The chain recombines TRBV7-2 with TRBJ1-2; weak D call: TRBD1 (5 bases). CDR3 size: 15 residues. The ends were cut back, 5 bases at V and 7 bases at J, with 20 bases in the middle. Germline V gene data show CDR1 as SGHTA and CDR2 as FQGNSA. CDR3: CASSTKMTARGGYTF. In nucleotides, the CDR3 is TGTGCCAGCAGCACAAAAATGACGGCTAGGGGTGGCTACACCTTC.

The chain is built from TRBV10-1 and TRBJ1-5; tentatively, D is TRBD1 (6 bases). Trimming removed 10 bases at V and 6 bases at J, with 13 bases between. This CDR3 is 12 amino acids long. CDR1 is WNHNN and CDR2 is SYGVQD in the germline V gene (reference sequence). CDR3 sequence: CATLTGCQPQHF. In DNA form, the CDR3 reads TGCGCCACCCTAACAGGGTGTCAGCCCCAGCATTTT.

This chain connects TRBV10-3 to TRBJ2-1, with D possibly TRBD2 on 5 matching bases. The CDR3 length is 18 residues. The V end lost 9 bases, the J end lost 2 bases, and 26 bases lay between the germline ends. Germline V gives CDR1 ENHRY, CDR2 SYGVKD. The CDR3 sequence: CAIRRSESLALPYNEQFF. CDR3 nucleotide sequence: TGTGCCATTCGGCGGTCGGAATCATTAGCGCTCCCCTACAATGAGCAGTTCTTC.

The CDR3 DNA follows: TGTGCCAGTAGTCTTGGACAGGGTCTTAATCAGCCCCAGCATTTT. Translated: CASSLGQGLNQPQHF. The chain uses TRBV19 and TRBJ1-5; 8 nucleotides line up with TRBD1. Germline lookup yields CDR1 LNHDA and CDR2 SQIVND (reference sequence). V was pared by 5 bases and J by 4 bases, with 7 bases of the junction left unmatched. CDR3 size: 15 residues.

The J gene is TRBJ2-5, the V gene TRBV6-6; D ambiguous. Trimming took off 7 bases at V and 5 bases at J, with 11 bases between the two ends. Per germline, CDR1 MNHNY and CDR2 SVGAGI (reference sequence). This CDR3 has 12 residues. The CDR3 loop reads CASTTPLETQYF. DNA of the CDR3: TGTGCCAGCACCACACCCTTGGAGACCCAGTACTTC.